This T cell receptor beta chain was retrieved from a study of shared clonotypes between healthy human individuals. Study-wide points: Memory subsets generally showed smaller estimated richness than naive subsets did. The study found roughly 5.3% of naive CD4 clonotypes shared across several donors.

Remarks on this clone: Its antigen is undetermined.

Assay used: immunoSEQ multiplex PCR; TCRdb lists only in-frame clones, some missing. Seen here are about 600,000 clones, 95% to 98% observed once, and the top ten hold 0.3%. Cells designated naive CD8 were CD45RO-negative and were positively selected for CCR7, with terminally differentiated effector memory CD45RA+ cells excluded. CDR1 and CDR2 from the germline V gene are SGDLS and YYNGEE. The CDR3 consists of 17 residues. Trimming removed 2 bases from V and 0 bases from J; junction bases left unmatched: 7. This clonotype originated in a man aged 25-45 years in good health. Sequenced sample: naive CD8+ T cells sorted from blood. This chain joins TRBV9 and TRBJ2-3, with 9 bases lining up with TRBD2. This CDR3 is CASSVASGVTSTDTQYF. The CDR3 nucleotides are TGTGCCAGCAGCGTGGCTAGCGGGGTTACTAGCACAGATACGCAGTATTTT.